Presented here are 30 T cell receptor beta chains from one specimen sequenced in a study of blood T cell repertoires in COVID-19 (TCRdb year 2020). Libraries were constructed by the immunoSEQ multiplex PCR assay. Entries here come from immuneACCESS through TCRdb and include only in-frame sequences with V and J called. Some clones fail to appear in such tables; in the studies checked, an unresolved V gene covers under half of the shortfall, and the cause of the remainder is unknown. This sample comprises more than 15,000 clones, 75% to 90% of them detected only once. The top ten hold more than 6.5% of the sample. The sample comprised peripheral blood. Receptors were obtained from a woman aged 55-70 years with active COVID-19.

The genes are TRBV7-2 and TRBJ1-6; D gene unclear. The CDR3 loop spans 14 amino acids. Germline assignment: CDR1 SGHTA and CDR2 FQGNSA. Between the trimmed V and J ends, which lost 1 base and 9 bases, there was a span of 10 bases. The CDR3: CASSLGRQTSPLHF. The CDR3 DNA reads as TGTGCCAGCAGCTTAGGGCGGCAGACTTCACCCCTCCACTTT. The full variable domain, with the rest looked up from reference TRBV7-2 and TRBJ1-6, is GAGVSQSPSNKVTEKGKDVELRCDPISGHTALYWYRQSLGQGLEFLIYFQGNSAPDKSGLPSDRFSAERTGGSVSTLTIQRTQQEDSAVYLCASSLGRQTSPLHFGNGTRLTVT.

The chain is built from TRBV5-1 and TRBJ2-6; D unclear. CDR1 and CDR2 (germline): SGHRS, YFSETQ. This CDR3 spans 14 amino acids. Trimming cost V 4 bases and J 4 bases, with 9 bases left between them. CDR3 DNA sequence: TGCGCCAGCAGCCACAAGATGGGGGCCAACGTCCTGACTTTC. It translates to CASSHKMGANVLTF.

The chain is built from TRBV19 and TRBJ1-6, with 10 positions matching TRBD1. The CDR3 has 14 residues. With 9 bases clipped from V and 7 bases from J, the junction kept 6 bases outside the gene matches. Germline loops: CDR1 LNHDA, CDR2 SQIVND (reference sequence). CDR3: CASKPGQGNSPLHF. The CDR3, as DNA: TGTGCCAGCAAACCGGGACAGGGGAATTCACCCCTCCACTTT.

This chain uses TRBV9 with TRBJ2-1; TRBD1 is a possible D gene (7 bases). Trimming shortened V by 1 base and J by 13 bases, and 21 bases separated the two germline ends. The germline gives CDR1 SGDLS, CDR2 YYNGEE. The CDR3 length is 15 residues. The CDR3 is CASSVRDSLRLDQFF. The CDR3 nucleotides read TGTGCCAGCAGCGTAAGGGACAGCCTAAGACTAGATCAGTTCTTC.

The chain has TRBV5-1 and TRBJ1-2, with TRBD1 matching 7 bases. V shed 1 base, J shed 1 base, and the junction held 7 bases outside the gene matches. The CDR3 runs to 16 residues. Germline assignment: CDR1 SGHRS and CDR2 YFSETQ. In DNA form, the CDR3 reads TGCGCCAGCAGCTTGAGGAGGGGGACAGATAACTATGGCTACACCTTC. It encodes CASSLRRGTDNYGYTF.

The V gene is TRBV6-5, the J gene TRBJ2-7, with D perhaps TRBD2 (5 bases). Germline-derived CDR1 and CDR2 are MNHEY and SVGAGI. Trimming cost V 6 bases and J 2 bases, with 17 bases left between them. The CDR3 is made up of 15 amino acids. The CDR3: CASRIEGGTTYEQYF. DNA for the CDR3: TGTGCCAGCAGAATAGAGGGCGGAACGACCTACGAGCAGTACTTC.

This chain connects TRBV3-1 (or the pseudogene TRBV3-2) to TRBJ1-4; a possible D gene is TRBD1 (5 bases). V lost 5 bases to trimming and J lost 7 bases, with 14 bases between them. The CDR3 totals 14 residues. CDR1 is LGHDT and CDR2 is YNNKEL in the germline V gene (reference sequence). The CDR3, as DNA: TGTGCCAGCAGCGCGTGGGGCAGGGTTGAAAAACTGTTTTTT. It is translated as CASSAWGRVEKLFF.

The CDR3 sequence: CASSKGDRQSTTNEKLFF. CDR3 coding DNA: TGTGCCAGCAGCAAAGGAGACCGACAGAGTACAACTAATGAAAAACTGTTTTTT. This chain joins TRBV21-1 and TRBJ1-4; TRBD1, as called in the table, went unchecked against the DNA. TRBV21-1 is a documented pseudogene. This CDR3 contains 18 residues.

The V call is TRBV5-1, the J call TRBJ2-3; D uncertain. Germline CDR1 SGHRS, CDR2 YFSETQ. There are 14 residues in the CDR3. Trimming left V 4 bases short and J 9 bases short, with 18 bases between. The CDR3, as DNA: TGCGCCAGCAGCCTCCGACCCTTAGGCGGAACGCAGTATTTT. Translation gives CASSLRPLGGTQYF. Supplemented by reference TRBV5-1 and TRBJ2-3, the full variable domain reads KAGVTQTPRYLIKTRGQQVTLSCSPISGHRSVSWYQQTPGQGLQFLFEYFSETQRNKGNFPGRFSGRQFSNSRSEMNVSTLELGDSALYLCASSLRPLGGTQYFGPGTRLTVL.

This clone showed up just once. The chain employs TRBV6-5 and TRBJ1-1, with 8 nucleotides matching TRBD1. V was clipped by 7 bases and J by 0 bases; unmatched bases: 4. The germline V gene has CDR1 MNHEY and CDR2 SVGAGI. This CDR3 is built from 14 residues. CDR3 in amino acids: CASTWTGLNTEAFF. DNA of the CDR3: TGTGCCAGCACCTGGACAGGGTTGAACACTGAAGCTTTCTTT.

The rearrangement joins TRBV20-1 to TRBJ2-3; 7 bases agree with TRBD2. V gave up 3 bases and J gave up 2 bases; unmatched junction bases: 8. The CDR3 covers 15 residues. Germline lookup yields CDR1 DFQATT and CDR2 SNEGSKA (reference sequence). CDR3 nucleotides: TGCAGTGCTAGTAACGGGGGGACGATCACAGATACGCAGTATTTT. Protein sequence: CSASNGGTITDTQYF.

The V call is TRBV5-1, the J call TRBJ2-3; weak D call: TRBD2 (6 bases). The CDR3 totals 15 residues. Germline V gene data show CDR1 as SGHRS and CDR2 as YFSETQ. V lost 2 bases to trimming and J lost 0 bases, with 10 bases between them. CDR3 in DNA: TGCGCCAGCAGCTTAGGCGGGGTGAGCACAGATACGCAGTATTTT. This translates into CASSLGGVSTDTQYF.

The DNA of the CDR3 is TGTGCCAGCAGGGGGGACAGGGATATCGAGACCCAGTACTTC. It is translated as CASRGDRDIETQYF. V and J are TRBV5-6 and TRBJ2-5; 9 nucleotides line up with TRBD1. Per germline, CDR1 SGHDT and CDR2 YYEEEE. This CDR3 has 14 residues. Germline trimming cut 5 bases from V and 5 bases from J; bases unmatched to any gene: 7.

The chain has TRBV18 and TRBJ1-4; the match to TRBD1 covers 7 bases. Germline loops: CDR1 KGHSH, CDR2 LQKENI. V was pared by 3 bases and J by 5 bases, with 3 bases of the junction left unmatched. The CDR3 sequence is 14 residues long. CDR3 loop: CASSPSRGNEKLFF. The CDR3 region has the DNA TGTGCCAGCTCACCGAGCAGGGGGAATGAAAAACTGTTTTTT.

The J gene is TRBJ1-1, the V gene TRBV5-1; 9 positions match TRBD1. The CDR3 covers 16 residues. Unmatched junction bases numbered 10, after V lost 4 bases and J lost 3 bases. Germline CDR1 reads SGHRS; CDR2 reads YFSETQ. CDR3 region: CASSGLTGGFDTEAFF. CDR3 bases: TGCGCCAGCAGCGGCTTAACAGGGGGCTTTGACACTGAAGCTTTCTTT.

V and J are TRBV6-5 and TRBJ2-1, with TRBD1 identical over 8 bases. From germline, CDR1 is MNHEY and CDR2 SVGAGI. The CDR3 has 15 residues. The ends lost 3 bases at V and 7 bases at J; junction bases unmatched: 8. Written as DNA, the CDR3 is TGTGCCAGCAGTTATGACAGGGGTTTTGTGAATGAGCAGTTCTTC. Amino acids: CASSYDRGFVNEQFF.

This chain connects TRBV5-1 to TRBJ2-3; 11 bases are a match to TRBD2. CDR1 is SGHRS, CDR2 YFSETQ, per germline. The CDR3 is 15 residues long. V trimming: 3 bases; J trimming: 1 base; junction bases outside the gene matches: 1. DNA of the CDR3: TGCGCCAGCAGCTCACTAGCGGGGGGCACAGATACGCAGTATTTT. Protein: CASSSLAGGTDTQYF. The variable domain in full, completed from reference TRBV5-1 and TRBJ2-3, reads KAGVTQTPRYLIKTRGQQVTLSCSPISGHRSVSWYQQTPGQGLQFLFEYFSETQRNKGNFPGRFSGRQFSNSRSEMNVSTLELGDSALYLCASSSLAGGTDTQYFGPGTRLTVL.

The rearrangement links TRBV29-1 to TRBJ2-7; D not certain. The CDR3 has 11 residues. Per the germline V gene, CDR1 is SQVTM and CDR2 is ANQGSEA. The ends were cut back, 7 bases at V and 6 bases at J, with 13 bases in the middle. CDR3 nucleotide sequence: TGCAGCGCCCTAGAGGATCCCGAGCAGTACTTC. Translating it yields CSALEDPEQYF.

This chain links TRBV29-1 with TRBJ2-1; D not certain. The CDR3 has 13 amino acids. CDR1 SQVTM and CDR2 ANQGSEA come from the germline V gene. Trimming removed 6 bases from V and 7 bases from J, with 16 bases in between. The CDR3 DNA reads as TGCAGCGTACCAAACCCGACGGGTAATGAGCAGTTCTTC. Encoded protein: CSVPNPTGNEQFF.

The genes are TRBV5-1 and TRBJ2-3, with D tentatively TRBD1 (6 bases). Germline values: CDR1 SGHRS, CDR2 YFSETQ. V was pared by 3 bases and J by 0 bases, with 14 bases between. The CDR3 covers 16 residues. In DNA form, the CDR3 reads TGCGCCAGCAGCTGGGGCAGGGGCCTTAGCACAGATACGCAGTATTTT. It specifies CASSWGRGLSTDTQYF. Full variable domain (outside the CDR3, taken from reference TRBV5-1 and TRBJ2-3): KAGVTQTPRYLIKTRGQQVTLSCSPISGHRSVSWYQQTPGQGLQFLFEYFSETQRNKGNFPGRFSGRQFSNSRSEMNVSTLELGDSALYLCASSWGRGLSTDTQYFGPGTRLTVL.

The J gene is TRBJ1-3, the V gene TRBV18; D might be TRBD1 (5 bases). The germline V gene encodes CDR1 KGHSH and CDR2 LQKENI. This CDR3 is 16 amino acids long. The V end lost 2 bases, the J end lost 1 base, and 12 bases lay between the germline ends. CDR3 DNA: TGTGCCAGCTCACCAGATCGTCGGGGGTCTGGAAACACCATATATTTT. It yields the protein CASSPDRRGSGNTIYF.

The chain recombines TRBV4-1 with TRBJ2-1, with 9 bases lining up with TRBD1. Germline loops: CDR1 MGHRA, CDR2 YSYEKL. Unmatched junction bases numbered 9, after V lost 4 bases and J lost 5 bases. The CDR3 runs 16 residues. The CDR3: CASSRLTGGIDNEQFF. Written as DNA, the CDR3 is TGCGCCAGCAGCCGCCTCACAGGGGGCATCGACAATGAGCAGTTCTTC.

The chain recombines TRBV2 with TRBJ2-6, with D possibly TRBD1 on 6 matching bases. Trimming removed 4 bases from V and 2 bases from J, with 12 bases in between. Germline V gene lookup returns CDR1 SNHLY and CDR2 FYNNEI. The CDR3 spans 16 residues. This CDR3 is CASSGKTGPGANVLTF. DNA for the CDR3: TGTGCCAGCAGTGGCAAAACAGGGCCTGGGGCCAACGTCCTGACTTTC.

The chain's CDR3 is CASSFRGNYNSPLHF. For the CDR3, the DNA is TGTGCCAGCAGCTTCCGGGGGAACTATAATTCACCCCTCCACTTT. The chain uses TRBV5-6 and TRBJ1-6, with D maybe TRBD1 (5 bases). The V and J ends lost 2 bases and 3 bases respectively, with 9 bases between them. Germline V gene data show CDR1 as SGHDT and CDR2 as YYEEEE. CDR3 length equals 15 residues.

The chain carries TRBV4-1 and TRBJ2-5; D might be TRBD2 (7 bases). Germline values: CDR1 MGHRA, CDR2 YSYEKL. Trimming took off 1 base at V and 7 bases at J, with 10 bases between the two ends. CDR3 length: 13 amino acids. CDR3 in amino acids: CASSQGGGRTQYF. The CDR3 DNA is TGCGCCAGCAGCCAAGGGGGGGGCCGGACCCAGTACTTC.

The chain carries TRBV2 and TRBJ1-2; D gene unclear. Deletions cut 7 bases from V and 1 base from J, with 4 bases between. The length of the CDR3 is 11 residues. Germline loops: CDR1 SNHLY, CDR2 FYNNEI. CDR3 nucleotide sequence: TGTGCCAGCAATTATAACTATGGCTACACCTTC. Protein: CASNYNYGYTF. The full variable domain, in which reference TRBV2 and TRBJ1-2 provide the parts outside the CDR3, is EPEVTQTPSHQVTQMGQEVILRCVPISNHLYFYWYRQILGQKVEFLVSFYNNEISEKSEIFDDQFSVERPDGSNFTLKIRSTKLEDSAMYFCASNYNYGYTFGSGTRLTVV.

V is TRBV19 and J is TRBJ1-2; 7 nucleotides agree with TRBD1. The length of the CDR3 is 14 residues. CDR1 and CDR2 from the germline V gene are LNHDA and SQIVND (reference sequence). Trimming at V came to 10 bases and at J to 0 bases, leaving 8 bases not matched to a gene. CDR3 DNA sequence: TGTGCCATCGGGCGGACAGGTACTAACTATGGCTACACCTTC. Protein product: CAIGRTGTNYGYTF.

The chain carries TRBV12-3 or TRBV12-4 and TRBJ1-1; D gene uncertain. V lost 9 bases and J lost 4, with 12 bases in between. This CDR3 comprises 12 residues. The chain's CDR3 is CASRRRFTEAFF. The CDR3 DNA follows: TGTGCCAGTCGGAGGCGGTTCACTGAAGCTTTCTTT.

This clone was recorded only once. V gene TRBV19 combines with J gene TRBJ2-7; TRBD1 might be the D (5 bases). The CDR3 totals 13 residues. V lost 5 bases, J lost 2 bases, and 10 bases lay in between. Germline V gene sequence: CDR1 LNHDA, CDR2 SQIVND (reference sequence). CDR3 nucleotide sequence: TGTGCCAGTAGTGCAGGACATCCCTACGAGCAGTACTTC. This translates into CASSAGHPYEQYF. Complete variable domain (other parts from reference TRBV19 and TRBJ2-7): DGGITQSPKYLFRKEGQNVTLSCEQNLNHDAMYWYRQDPGQGLRLIYYSQIVNDFQKGDIAEGYSVSREKKESFPLTVTSAQKNPTAFYLCASSAGHPYEQYFGPGTRLTVT.

This clone was detected once. The chain links TRBV5-1 to TRBJ2-5; D may be TRBD1 (5 bases). With 1 base removed from V and 7 bases from J, the gap between germline ends came to 14 bases. Germline V gives CDR1 SGHRS, CDR2 YFSETQ. The CDR3 is 14 amino acids. CDR3 in DNA: TGCGCCAGCAGCTTGTACAGGTCGCCCCGGACCCAGTACTTC. It yields the protein CASSLYRSPRTQYF.